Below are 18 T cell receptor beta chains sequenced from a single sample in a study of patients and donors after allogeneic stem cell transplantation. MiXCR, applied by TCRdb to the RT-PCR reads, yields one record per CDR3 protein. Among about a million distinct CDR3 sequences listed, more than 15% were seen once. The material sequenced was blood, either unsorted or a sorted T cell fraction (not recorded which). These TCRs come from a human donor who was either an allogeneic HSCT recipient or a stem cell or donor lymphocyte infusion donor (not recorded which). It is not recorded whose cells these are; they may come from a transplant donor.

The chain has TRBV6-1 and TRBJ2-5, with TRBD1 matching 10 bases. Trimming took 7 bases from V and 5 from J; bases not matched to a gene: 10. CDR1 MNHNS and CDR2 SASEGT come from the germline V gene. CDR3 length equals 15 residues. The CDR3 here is CASTVRDRGSETQYF. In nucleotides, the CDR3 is TGTGCCAGCACCGTACGGGACAGGGGAAGCGAGACCCAGTACTTC.

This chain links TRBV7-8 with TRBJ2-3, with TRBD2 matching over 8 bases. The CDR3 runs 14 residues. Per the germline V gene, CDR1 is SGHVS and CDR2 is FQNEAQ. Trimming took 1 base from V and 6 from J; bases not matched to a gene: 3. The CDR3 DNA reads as TGTGCCAGCAGCTTAGGTCCGGGGGGGGATACGCAGTATTTT. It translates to CASSLGPGGDTQYF.

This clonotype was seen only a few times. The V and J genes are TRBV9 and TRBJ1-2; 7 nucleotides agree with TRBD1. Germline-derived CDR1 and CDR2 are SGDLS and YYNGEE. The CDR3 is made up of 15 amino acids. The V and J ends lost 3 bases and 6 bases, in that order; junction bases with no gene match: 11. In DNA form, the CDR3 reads TGTGCCAGCAGCGGGCCGGGACAGAGAATCGATGGCTACACCTTC. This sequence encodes CASSGPGQRIDGYTF. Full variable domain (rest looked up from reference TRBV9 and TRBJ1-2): DSGVTQTPKHLITATGQRVTLRCSPRSGDLSVYWYQQSLDQGLQFLIQYYNGEERAKGNILERFSAQQFPDLHSELNLSSLELGDSALYFCASSGPGQRIDGYTFGSGTRLTVV.

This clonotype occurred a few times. The CDR3 nucleotides are TGTGCCAGCAGCTTATCTAGGCTAGAGGGGGGGGATGAGCAGTTCTTC. Translating it yields CASSLSRLEGGDEQFF. The chain recombines TRBV11-2 with TRBJ2-1, with D possibly TRBD2 on 7 matching bases. The V gene lost 2 bases and the J gene lost 8 bases, with 19 bases spanning the gap. Germline CDR1 and CDR2: SGHAT and FQNNGV. The CDR3 loop spans 16 amino acids.

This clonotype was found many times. The CDR3 loop is CASSLVGIDTQYF. The CDR3 DNA reads as TGTGCCAGCAGTTTAGTCGGGATAGATACGCAGTATTTT. The chain uses TRBV12-3 or TRBV12-4 and TRBJ2-3, with D tentatively TRBD2 (5 bases). V shed 1 base and J shed 5 bases, with 7 bases lying between them. This CDR3 is built from 13 residues.

CDR3: CAISGRQGVVGYGYTF. The DNA of the CDR3 is TGTGCCATCAGTGGGCGACAGGGAGTCGTTGGCTATGGCTACACCTTC. The J gene is TRBJ1-2, the V gene TRBV10-3; 7 bases match TRBD1. V was clipped by 4 bases and J by 4 bases; unmatched bases: 12. Looked up from germline, CDR1 is ENHRY and CDR2 is SYGVKD. The CDR3 contains 16 residues.

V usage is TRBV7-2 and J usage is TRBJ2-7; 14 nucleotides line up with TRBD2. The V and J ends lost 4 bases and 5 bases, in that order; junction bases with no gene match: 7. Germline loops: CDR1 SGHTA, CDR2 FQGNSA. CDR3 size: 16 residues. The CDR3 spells CASSSGLAGAAHEQYF. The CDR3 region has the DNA TGTGCCAGCAGCTCGGGACTAGCGGGGGCCGCCCACGAGCAGTACTTC.

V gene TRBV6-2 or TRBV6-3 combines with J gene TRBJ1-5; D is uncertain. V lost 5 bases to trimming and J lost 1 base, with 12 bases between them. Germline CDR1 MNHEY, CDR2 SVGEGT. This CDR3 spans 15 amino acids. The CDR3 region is CASSITEYSNQPQHF. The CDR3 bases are TGTGCCAGCAGTATAACAGAGTACAGCAATCAGCCCCAGCATTTT.

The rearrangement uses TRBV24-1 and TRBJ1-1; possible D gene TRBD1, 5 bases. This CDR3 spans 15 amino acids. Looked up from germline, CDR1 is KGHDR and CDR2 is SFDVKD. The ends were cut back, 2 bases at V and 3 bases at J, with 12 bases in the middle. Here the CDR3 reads CATSDSASRDTEAFF. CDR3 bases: TGTGCCACCAGTGATTCTGCGTCCAGGGACACTGAAGCTTTCTTT.

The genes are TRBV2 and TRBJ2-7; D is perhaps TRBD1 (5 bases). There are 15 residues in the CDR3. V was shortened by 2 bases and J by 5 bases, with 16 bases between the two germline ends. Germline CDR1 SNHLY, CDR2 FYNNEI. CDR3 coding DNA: TGTGCCAGCAGTGAAAAACTCCAGGGTCACAACGAGCAGTACTTC. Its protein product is CASSEKLQGHNEQYF.

In nucleotides, the CDR3 is TGTGCCAGCAGCCAAGAGAGGCGCGGTTCAGGGGCCAACGTCCTGACTTTC. It translates to CASSQERRGSGANVLTF. The rearrangement links TRBV4-2 to TRBJ2-6; no firm D call. This CDR3 spans 17 amino acids. CDR1 and CDR2 from the germline V gene are LGHNA and YNFKEQ. V lost 0 bases, J lost 4 bases, and 13 bases lay in between.

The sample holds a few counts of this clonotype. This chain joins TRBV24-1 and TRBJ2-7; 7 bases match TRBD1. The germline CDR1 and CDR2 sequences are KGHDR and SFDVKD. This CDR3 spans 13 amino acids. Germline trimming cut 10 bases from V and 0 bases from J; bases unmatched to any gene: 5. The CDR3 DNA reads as TGTGCCACGAAGACAGGGAGCTCCTACGAGCAGTACTTC. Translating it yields CATKTGSSYEQYF.

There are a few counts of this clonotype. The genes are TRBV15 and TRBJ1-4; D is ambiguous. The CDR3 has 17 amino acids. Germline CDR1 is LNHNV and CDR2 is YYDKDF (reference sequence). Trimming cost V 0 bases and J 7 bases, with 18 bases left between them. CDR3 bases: TGTGCCACCAGCAGAGAGGGAAGGGTGTCGCGGGGTGAAAAACTGTTTTTT. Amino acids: CATSREGRVSRGEKLFF.

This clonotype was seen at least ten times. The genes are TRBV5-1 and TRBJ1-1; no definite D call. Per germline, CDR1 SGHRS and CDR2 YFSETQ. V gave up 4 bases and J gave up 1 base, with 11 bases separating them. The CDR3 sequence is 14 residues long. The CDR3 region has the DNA TGCGCCAGCAGCAAATCAACAGCGAACACTGAAGCTTTCTTT. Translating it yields CASSKSTANTEAFF.

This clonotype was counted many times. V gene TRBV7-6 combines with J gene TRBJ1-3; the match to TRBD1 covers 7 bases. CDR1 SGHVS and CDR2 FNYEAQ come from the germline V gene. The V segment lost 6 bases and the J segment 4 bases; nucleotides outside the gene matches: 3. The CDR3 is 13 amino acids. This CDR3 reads CASSPTGGNTIYF. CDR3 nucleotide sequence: TGTGCCAGCAGTCCGACAGGGGGAAACACCATATATTTT.

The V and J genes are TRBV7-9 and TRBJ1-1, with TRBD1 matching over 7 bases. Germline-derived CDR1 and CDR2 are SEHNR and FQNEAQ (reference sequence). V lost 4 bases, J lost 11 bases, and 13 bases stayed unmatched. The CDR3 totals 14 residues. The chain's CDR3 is CASSSGTDQLRAFF. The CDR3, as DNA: TGTGCCAGCAGCTCCGGGACAGATCAGCTTCGGGCTTTCTTT.

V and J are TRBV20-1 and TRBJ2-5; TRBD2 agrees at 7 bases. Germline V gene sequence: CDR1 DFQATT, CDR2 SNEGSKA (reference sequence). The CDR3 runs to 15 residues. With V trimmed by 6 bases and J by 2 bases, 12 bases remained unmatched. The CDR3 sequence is CSATGPGGTQETQYF. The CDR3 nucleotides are TGCAGTGCCACAGGCCCCGGGGGGACTCAAGAGACCCAGTACTTC.

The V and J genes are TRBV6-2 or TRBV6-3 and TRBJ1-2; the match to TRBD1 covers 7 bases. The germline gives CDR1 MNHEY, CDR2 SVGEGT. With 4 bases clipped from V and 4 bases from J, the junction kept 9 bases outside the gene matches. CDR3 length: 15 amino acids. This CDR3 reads CASSSPPAGGYGYTF. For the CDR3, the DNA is TGTGCCAGCAGTTCCCCCCCAGCAGGGGGCTATGGCTACACCTTC.